These T cell receptor beta chains were read from a single sample in a study of cytomegalovirus exposure and HLA in healthy donors. TCRdb's copy holds only in-frame clones and misses some; the assay was immunoSEQ multiplex PCR. The sample has approximately 180,000 clones; about 75% are singletons. Specimen: PBMCs. Receptor source: a man aged 35-49 years in good health and CMV-seropositive. Each CDR3 is given with its conserved first and last residue. D genes are given only for firm matches. Clone size is given for some rows only: seen once, a few or many times, or a class if the clone is expanded.

v_gene: TRBV5-4; d_gene: -; j_gene: TRBJ1-1; abundance: -; CDR3nt: TGTGCCAGCAGTCCAGGGATTAGGGACACTGAAGCTTTCTTT; CDR3aa: CASSPGIRDTEAFF
v_gene: TRBV10-2; d_gene: -; j_gene: TRBJ2-7; abundance: -; CDR3nt: TGCGCCAGCAACGACGGCGGGGCGCGGGGAATCTACGAGCAGTACTTC; CDR3aa: CASNDGGARGIYEQYF
v_gene: TRBV7-2; d_gene: -; j_gene: TRBJ1-1; abundance: -; CDR3nt: TGTGCCAGCAGCTTAAGGGGCACTGAAGCTTTCTTT; CDR3aa: CASSLRGTEAFF
v_gene: TRBV6-1; d_gene: TRBD1; j_gene: TRBJ2-1; abundance: -; CDR3nt: TGTGCCAGCAGTGAAGATGGACAGGGGCACAATGAGCAGTTCTTC; CDR3aa: CASSEDGQGHNEQFF
v_gene: TRBV29-1; d_gene: -; j_gene: TRBJ2-3; abundance: -; CDR3nt: TGCAGCGTTGGATTCCTAGGCACAGATACGCAGTATTTT; CDR3aa: CSVGFLGTDTQYF
v_gene: TRBV2; d_gene: -; j_gene: TRBJ1-1; abundance: -; CDR3nt: TGTGCCAGCAGGGAGGCAGGTGAAGCTTTCTTT; CDR3aa: CASREAGEAFF
v_gene: TRBV28; d_gene: -; j_gene: TRBJ2-7; abundance: -; CDR3nt: TGTGCCAGCAGTTTATCGGGGGAGTCGAGGTACGAGCAGTACTTC; CDR3aa: CASSLSGESRYEQYF
v_gene: TRBV13; d_gene: TRBD2; j_gene: TRBJ2-3; abundance: once; CDR3nt: TGTGCCAGCTCCCGAGGGACTAGCGGGAGTTCCCGCACAGATACGCAGTATTTT; CDR3aa: CASSRGTSGSSRTDTQYF
v_gene: TRBV30; d_gene: TRBD2; j_gene: TRBJ2-7; abundance: -; CDR3nt: TGTGCCTGGGACCTCGGACTAGCGAACTCCTACGAGCAGTACTTC; CDR3aa: CAWDLGLANSYEQYF
v_gene: TRBV7-8; d_gene: TRBD1; j_gene: TRBJ1-5; abundance: -; CDR3nt: TGTGCCAGCAGCTCGACTGGACAGGGCAATCAGCCCCAGCATTTT; CDR3aa: CASSSTGQGNQPQHF
v_gene: TRBV27; d_gene: -; j_gene: TRBJ2-3; abundance: -; CDR3nt: TGTGCCAGCAGTTTATTCTCATGGCAGGGGGGCTCTTATCGCACAGATACGCAGTATTTT; CDR3aa: CASSLFSWQGGSYRTDTQYF
v_gene: TRBV4-1; d_gene: TRBD2; j_gene: TRBJ2-7; abundance: -; CDR3nt: TGCGCCAGCAGCCAAGACCAAACTAGCGGGAACCACGAGCAGTACTTC; CDR3aa: CASSQDQTSGNHEQYF
v_gene: TRBV4-2; d_gene: TRBD2; j_gene: TRBJ2-1; abundance: -; CDR3nt: TGTGCCAGCAGCCAGAGGGGCGGGAGGTCCTCCAATGAGCAGTTCTTC; CDR3aa: CASSQRGGRSSNEQFF